The clone carrying this T cell receptor beta chain was found a few times. Its antigen is undetermined. This sample stems from a study of CD8+CD57+ T cells in acquired aplastic anemia. Genomic DNA constituted the template upon which TCR beta VDJ and CDR3 profiling was performed. TCRdb reprocessed the reads with MiXCR, giving one entry per CDR3 protein. The sample holds 150,000 to 200,000 distinct CDR3 sequences, roughly 48% seen once. Study-wide points: Twenty-nine sequences, all CD8+ CDR3, were shared between patients and controls. Levels of CD8+ Simpson's diversity were not significantly distinct in patients versus controls.

Germline V gene sequence: CDR1 SNHLY, CDR2 FYNNEI. V shed 1 base, J shed 7 bases, and the junction held 2 bases outside the gene matches. CDR3 length: 15 residues. This chain uses TRBV2 with TRBJ1-6; 9 bases align to TRBD1. The receptor's source is a human donor in good health. The sequenced sample was sorted CD4+, CD8+, or CD8+CD57+ T cells (not recorded which) from PBMCs. This CDR3 is CASSEEGTGNSPLHF. The CDR3 bases are TGTGCCAGCAGTGAAGAGGGGACAGGGAATTCACCCCTCCACTTT.